Each of the 26 T cell receptor beta chains below was sequenced from the same sample in a study of identical twins (dated by TCRdb to the mid-2010s). The library was obtained by 5' RACE. Sequencing was carried out with an Illumina HiSeq 2000. TCRdb reran the public reads through fastp at Q25 and MiXCR, keeping productive beta chains. Each entry is one CDR3 protein sequence, shown with its most common DNA and genes. For this sample there are under 300,000 distinct CDR3 sequences; 11% to 15% appear just once. The ten largest clones add up to around 8.3% of the sample. The sample consisted of memory (CD45RO+) T cells sorted from blood. The cell subset or site label, as the study defines it: CD45RO+ enriched T cells. Every receptor here comes from a woman younger than 30 in good health.

This rearrangement joins TRBV29-1 to TRBJ1-1; TRBD1 matches 9 bases. CDR1 is SQVTM and CDR2 is ANQGSEA in the germline V gene. With V trimmed by 6 bases and J by 0 bases, 14 bases remained unmatched. This CDR3 contains 17 residues. The CDR3, as DNA: TGCAGCGTCCTTCCCGGGACAGGGTGGTCCTTGAACACTGAAGCTTTCTTT. Amino acids: CSVLPGTGWSLNTEAFF.

The chain recombines TRBV3-1 with TRBJ2-7, with 10 bases fitting TRBD1. Germline V gene lookup returns CDR1 LGHDT and CDR2 YNNKEL (reference sequence). This CDR3 has 15 residues. Trimming removed 1 base from V and 6 bases from J; junction bases left unmatched: 6. CDR3 in DNA: TGTGCCAGCAGCCAAGGGGACAGGGGAAGCTCCGAGCAGTACTTC. Protein: CASSQGDRGSSEQYF.

V gene TRBV18 combines with J gene TRBJ1-6; D remains unclear. CDR1 is KGHSH, CDR2 LQKENI, per germline. With 2 bases removed from V and 7 bases from J, the gap between germline ends came to 12 bases. This CDR3 has 15 residues. The CDR3 region is CASSPTAGANSPLHF. CDR3 sequence (DNA): TGTGCCAGCTCACCAACGGCCGGAGCCAATTCACCCCTCCACTTT.

There are many counts of this clonotype. J is TRBJ1-1 and V is TRBV29-1, with D perhaps TRBD1 (5 bases). CDR1 is SQVTM, CDR2 ANQGSEA, per germline. Trimming pared 7 bases from V and 1 base from J, leaving 10 bases between. This CDR3 has 12 residues. CDR3 loop: CSAVQGNTEAFF. CDR3 DNA: TGCAGCGCAGTCCAGGGGAACACTGAAGCTTTCTTT.

The sample holds a few counts of this clonotype. The chain carries TRBV3-1 and TRBJ2-1; 9 bases align to TRBD1. CDR1 is LGHDT and CDR2 is YNNKEL in the germline V gene (reference sequence). After removal of 2 bases from V and 8 bases from J, the junction contained 7 bases not matched to a gene. The CDR3 extends over 15 amino acids. The CDR3 here is CASSQLPGQGYEQFF. The CDR3 DNA reads as TGTGCCAGCAGCCAACTTCCGGGACAGGGCTATGAGCAGTTCTTC.

The chain carries TRBV12-3 or TRBV12-4 and TRBJ2-5, with 9 bases lining up with TRBD2. This CDR3 spans 15 amino acids. The junction had 6 bases not matched to a gene; V was cut back by 2 bases and J by 5 bases. CDR3 DNA sequence: TGTGCCAGCAGTTTACGGAGTAGCGGGAGCGAGACCCAGTACTTC. As protein: CASSLRSSGSETQYF.

The chain links TRBV7-6 to TRBJ2-7, with D perhaps TRBD1 or TRBD2 (5 bases each). Germline values: CDR1 SGHVS, CDR2 FNYEAQ. This CDR3 has 13 amino acids. Trimming removed 2 bases from V and 11 bases from J, with 16 bases in between. CDR3 sequence reads: CASSLKKGTSEYF. The CDR3 DNA follows: TGTGCCAGCAGCTTAAAAAAGGGGACCTCGGAGTACTTC.

This rearrangement joins TRBV7-2 to TRBJ2-7, with TRBD2 matching over 13 bases. The CDR3 is 16 residues long. CDR1 SGHTA and CDR2 FQGNSA come from the germline V gene. The J segment lost 6 bases and the V segment lost 2 bases, leaving 7 bases of the junction unmatched. The CDR3 nucleotides read TGTGCCAGCAGCTTACGCAGGACTAGCGGGAGTGGCGAGCAGTACTTC. Protein sequence: CASSLRRTSGSGEQYF.

Ten or more counts support this clonotype. V gene TRBV7-9 combines with J gene TRBJ2-3; no clear D. The V and J ends lost 2 bases and 0 bases respectively, with 15 bases between them. Germline-derived CDR1 and CDR2 are SEHNR and FQNEAQ (reference sequence). The CDR3 is 17 amino acids. The CDR3 loop is CASSLMPTTRSTDTQYF. CDR3 coding DNA: TGTGCCAGCAGCTTAATGCCCACAACTCGTAGCACAGATACGCAGTATTTT.

The chain is built from TRBV12-3 or TRBV12-4 and TRBJ2-1; 7 positions match TRBD1. The CDR3 has 15 residues. Trimming cost V 4 bases and J 3 bases; bases outside gene matches: 6. CDR3 protein: CASSSLYRGYNEQFF. The CDR3 coding sequence is TGTGCCAGCAGTTCATTATACAGGGGCTACAATGAGCAGTTCTTC.

This sequence joins TRBV11-2 and TRBJ2-1; the D gene is possibly TRBD2 (7 bases). Germline CDR1 and CDR2: SGHAT and FQNNGV. V was shortened by 6 bases and J by 2 bases, with 23 bases between the two germline ends. The CDR3 contains 18 residues. CDR3 loop: CASRGVGGGLRTYNEQFF. The CDR3 DNA is TGTGCCAGCAGGGGAGTTGGGGGGGGCCTTCGGACCTACAATGAGCAGTTCTTC.

This clonotype was recorded a few times. J is TRBJ1-6 and V is TRBV10-3; TRBD1 matches at 8 bases. V lost 6 bases to trimming and J lost 8 bases; unmatched junction nucleotides: 9. There are 15 residues in the CDR3. Germline CDR1 and CDR2: ENHRY and SYGVKD. The CDR3: CAIRWTGNPDSPLHF. Written as DNA, the CDR3 is TGTGCCATCAGATGGACAGGGAACCCTGATTCACCCCTCCACTTT.

The V and J genes are TRBV7-8 and TRBJ2-1; D call uncertain. The CDR3 has 13 residues. Germline-derived CDR1 and CDR2 are SGHVS and FQNEAQ. Trimming took off 5 bases at V and 8 bases at J, with 13 bases between the two ends. Here the CDR3 reads CASSPRSVDEQFF. As DNA, the CDR3 is TGTGCCAGCAGCCCTAGATCGGTCGATGAGCAGTTCTTC.

CDR3 sequence: CASSLLIGGGQPQHF. DNA of the CDR3: TGCGCCAGCAGCCTTCTAATAGGGGGAGGCCAGCCCCAGCATTTT. The chain combines TRBV4-1 with TRBJ1-5; D possibly corresponds to TRBD1 (6 bases). This CDR3 is 15 amino acids long. The germline CDR1 and CDR2 sequences are MGHRA and YSYEKL. V was trimmed by 4 bases and J by 7 bases, leaving 17 bases between them.

This clonotype was detected only a few times. This rearrangement joins TRBV10-3 to TRBJ2-1; D is undetermined. The CDR3 contains 13 residues. Germline-derived CDR1 and CDR2 are ENHRY and SYGVKD. V lost 2 bases to trimming and J lost 9 bases, with 11 bases between them. The CDR3 nucleotides read TGTGCCATCAGTGAGAGCGCAGATATTGAGCAGTTCTTC. Translating gives CAISESADIEQFF.

This clonotype was seen repeatedly, ten times or more. The CDR3 coding sequence is TGCGCCAGCAGCGGCGGGACTCCGAACACCGGGGAGCTGTTTTTT. Translated: CASSGGTPNTGELFF. V usage is TRBV5-1 and J usage is TRBJ2-2; weak D call: TRBD2 (6 bases). Trimming stripped 4 bases from V and 0 bases from J, with 10 bases between. Per the germline V gene, CDR1 is SGHRS and CDR2 is YFSETQ. This CDR3 spans 15 amino acids.

This clonotype has only a few counts. The CDR3: CASSLVMGVQAEAFF. Written as DNA, the CDR3 is TGTGCCAGCAGCTTAGTAATGGGAGTTCAAGCTGAAGCTTTCTTT. The gene calls are TRBV7-9 and TRBJ1-1; D call uncertain. Germline CDR1 reads SEHNR; CDR2 reads FQNEAQ (reference sequence). The CDR3 is 15 amino acids. The ends were cut back, 1 base at V and 6 bases at J, with 15 bases in the middle.

CDR3 nucleotides: TGCGCCAGCAGCTCAAGGGGGAGGACAACGCAGGGTGAGCAGTTCTTC. Its protein product is CASSSRGRTTQGEQFF. J is TRBJ2-1 and V is TRBV4-1; D is possibly TRBD1 or TRBD2 (6 bases each). The germline V gene encodes CDR1 MGHRA and CDR2 YSYEKL. The V gene lost 5 bases and the J gene lost 9 bases, with 23 bases spanning the gap. The CDR3 length is 16 residues.

In its sample, this clonotype was seen a few times. The V gene is TRBV29-1, the J gene TRBJ1-1, with 7 bases fitting TRBD1. Germline CDR1 reads SQVTM; CDR2 reads ANQGSEA. This CDR3 spans 14 amino acids. Written as DNA, the CDR3 is TGCTCTGGGCAGGGGGGGAGAATGAACACTGAAGCTTTCTTT. Protein: CSGQGGRMNTEAFF.

This clonotype was observed at least ten times. The rearrangement uses TRBV6-2 or TRBV6-3 and TRBJ2-7; D might be TRBD2 (6 bases). Germline V gives CDR1 MNHEY, CDR2 SVGEGT. The V end was cut by 6 bases, the J end by 2 bases, with 17 bases between. This CDR3 comprises 15 residues. CDR3 sequence: CASRPPGLGAYEQYF. CDR3 DNA sequence: TGTGCCAGCAGGCCTCCGGGACTGGGGGCCTACGAGCAGTACTTC.

This sequence joins TRBV5-1 and TRBJ1-2, with unresolved D. Trimming took off 0 bases at V and 8 bases at J, with 17 bases between the two ends. There are 15 residues in the CDR3. The V gene's germline CDR1 is SGHRS and CDR2 YFSETQ. The CDR3 spells CASSLGAQTEGGYTF. In DNA form, the CDR3 reads TGCGCCAGCAGCTTGGGGGCGCAAACCGAGGGAGGCTACACCTTC.

V usage is TRBV5-6 and J usage is TRBJ1-6; D may be TRBD1 (5 bases). Germline CDR1 is SGHDT and CDR2 is YYEEEE. CDR3 length: 14 residues. Deletions cut 5 bases from V and 3 bases from J, with 9 bases between. The CDR3 reads CASSWGSYNSPLHF. The CDR3 DNA is TGTGCCAGCAGTTGGGGGAGCTATAATTCACCCCTCCACTTT.

This clonotype was seen once. This chain joins TRBV12-3 or TRBV12-4 and TRBJ2-5; D unclear. There are 13 residues in the CDR3. The germline V and J ends were trimmed by 6 bases and 3 bases, with 11 bases remaining between them. The CDR3 region is CASSRPIEETQYF. The CDR3, as DNA: TGTGCCAGCAGCAGACCGATTGAAGAGACCCAGTACTTC.

This rearrangement joins TRBV9 to TRBJ2-2; a possible D gene is TRBD1 (5 bases). Trimming removed 2 bases from V and 1 base from J, with 9 bases in between. Germline CDR1 is SGDLS and CDR2 is YYNGEE. This CDR3 region has 15 residues. CDR3 residues: CASSVTVLNTGELFF. The CDR3, as DNA: TGTGCCAGCAGCGTGACAGTTTTGAACACCGGGGAGCTGTTTTTT.

At least ten counts were recorded for this clonotype. The J gene is TRBJ1-5, the V gene TRBV20-1; tentatively, D is TRBD1 (5 bases). The V gene lost 6 bases and the J gene lost 4 bases, with 13 bases spanning the gap. Germline loops: CDR1 DFQATT, CDR2 SNEGSKA (reference sequence). The CDR3 is made up of 13 amino acids. The CDR3 spells CSAVRQGNQPQHF. In DNA, the CDR3 is TGCAGTGCAGTAAGGCAGGGTAATCAGCCCCAGCATTTT.

This clonotype was detected ten times or more. The V gene is TRBV7-9, the J gene TRBJ2-2; D is unresolved. The V end was cut by 1 base, the J end by 3 bases, with 12 bases between. Germline CDR1 SEHNR, CDR2 FQNEAQ (reference sequence). The CDR3 runs 16 residues. CDR3 sequence (DNA): TGTGCCAGCAGCTTAGTAGAATCGTATTACACCGGGGAGCTGTTTTTT. Protein: CASSLVESYYTGELFF.